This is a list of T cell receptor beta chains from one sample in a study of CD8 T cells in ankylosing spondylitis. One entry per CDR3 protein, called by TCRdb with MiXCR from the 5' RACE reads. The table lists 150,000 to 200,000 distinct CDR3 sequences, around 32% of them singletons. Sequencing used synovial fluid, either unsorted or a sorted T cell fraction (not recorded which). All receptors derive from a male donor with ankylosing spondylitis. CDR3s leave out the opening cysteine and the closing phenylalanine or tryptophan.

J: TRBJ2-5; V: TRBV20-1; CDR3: SARGDREETQY
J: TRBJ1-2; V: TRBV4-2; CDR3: ASSQRGQAYGYT
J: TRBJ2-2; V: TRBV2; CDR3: ASSRTGGNTGELF
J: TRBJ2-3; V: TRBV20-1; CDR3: SADQKSDTQY
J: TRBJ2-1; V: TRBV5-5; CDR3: ASSFYLTGGTYNEQF
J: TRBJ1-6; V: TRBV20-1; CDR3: SAVETGGNSPLH
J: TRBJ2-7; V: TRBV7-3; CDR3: ASSHQQGSEQY
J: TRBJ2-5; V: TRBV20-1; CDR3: SARDILAGGIQETQY
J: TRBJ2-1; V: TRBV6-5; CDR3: ASSKYNEQF
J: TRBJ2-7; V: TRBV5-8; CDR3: ASGRFTYEQY
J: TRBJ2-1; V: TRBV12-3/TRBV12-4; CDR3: ASSLSEDNEQF
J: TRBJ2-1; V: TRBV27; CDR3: ASSLTGTSGRPQF
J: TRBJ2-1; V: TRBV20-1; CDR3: SARRPSGYNEQF
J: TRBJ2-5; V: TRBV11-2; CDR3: ASSLGGGRKETQY
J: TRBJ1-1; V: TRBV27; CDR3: ASSLARQGSTEAF
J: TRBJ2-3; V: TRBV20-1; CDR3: SARGLGYTDTQY
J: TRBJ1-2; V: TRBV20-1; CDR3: SAYRQGPTNYGYT
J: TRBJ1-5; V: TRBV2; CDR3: ASSASHQPQH
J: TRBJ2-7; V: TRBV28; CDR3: ASRRTNYEQY
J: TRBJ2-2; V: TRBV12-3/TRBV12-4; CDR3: ASSLGPGTGELF
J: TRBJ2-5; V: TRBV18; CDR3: ASSPQQETQY
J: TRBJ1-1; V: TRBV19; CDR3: ASREDRPNTEAF
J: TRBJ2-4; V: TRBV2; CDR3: ASSEAHVGKNIQY
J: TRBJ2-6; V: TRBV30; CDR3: AWNLGMLSGANVLT
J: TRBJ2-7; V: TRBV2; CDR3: ASSAKGSSYEQY
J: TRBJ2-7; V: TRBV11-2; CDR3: ASSSQGGYEQY
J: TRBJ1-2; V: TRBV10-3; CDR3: AISGGTQAGYGYT
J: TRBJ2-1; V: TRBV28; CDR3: ASSFSSGVSYNEQF
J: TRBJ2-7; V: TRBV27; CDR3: ASSSSASGSKWYEQY
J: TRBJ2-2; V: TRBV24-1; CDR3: ATAGPNTGELF
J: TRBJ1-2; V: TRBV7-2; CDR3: ASSIGQGGNYGYT
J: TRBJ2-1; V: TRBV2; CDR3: ASGPSGRSGEQF
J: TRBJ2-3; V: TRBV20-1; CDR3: SAIVGTVTDTQY
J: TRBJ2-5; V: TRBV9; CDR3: ASSVGSGGPRETQY
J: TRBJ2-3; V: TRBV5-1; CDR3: ASSLGGQTSDTQY
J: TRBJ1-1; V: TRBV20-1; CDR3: SASPGTRNTEAF
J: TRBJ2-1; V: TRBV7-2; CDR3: ASSPTGTSFNEQF
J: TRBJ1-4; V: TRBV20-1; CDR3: SARFHPTNEKLF
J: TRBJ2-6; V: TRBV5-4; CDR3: ASSRMGTGSSGANVLT
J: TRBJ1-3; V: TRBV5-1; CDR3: ASSPDGASGNTIY
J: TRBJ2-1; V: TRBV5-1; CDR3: ASSPGGRDEQF
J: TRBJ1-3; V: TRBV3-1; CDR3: ASSLPGGDTIY
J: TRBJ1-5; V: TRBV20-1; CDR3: SARSSTGVDYQPQH
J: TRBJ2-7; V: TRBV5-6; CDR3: ASSQPSRGAWYEQY
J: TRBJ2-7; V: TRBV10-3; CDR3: AISDGGRTGYEQY
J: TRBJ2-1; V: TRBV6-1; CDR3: ASTDPGGLYNEQF
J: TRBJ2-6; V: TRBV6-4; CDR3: ASSVNLGQISSGANVLT
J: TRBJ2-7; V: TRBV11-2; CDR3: ASSLGPAPYEQY
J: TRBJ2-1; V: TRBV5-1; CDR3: ASSPTGESYNEQF
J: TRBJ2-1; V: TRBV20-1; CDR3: SAIRLAGANEQF
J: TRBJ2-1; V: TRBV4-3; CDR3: ASSQEENNEQF